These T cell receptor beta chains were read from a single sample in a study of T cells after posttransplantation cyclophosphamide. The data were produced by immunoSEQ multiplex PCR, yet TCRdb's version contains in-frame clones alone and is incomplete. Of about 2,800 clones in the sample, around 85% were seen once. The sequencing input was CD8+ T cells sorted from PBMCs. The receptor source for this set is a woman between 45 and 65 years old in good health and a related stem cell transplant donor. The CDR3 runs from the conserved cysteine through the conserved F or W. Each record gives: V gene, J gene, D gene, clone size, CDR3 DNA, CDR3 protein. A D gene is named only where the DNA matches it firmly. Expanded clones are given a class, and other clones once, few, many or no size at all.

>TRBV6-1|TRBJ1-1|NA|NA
TGTGCCAGCAGTGACAGGGGCCTCGGGAACACTGAAGCTTTCTTT
CASSDRGLGNTEAFF
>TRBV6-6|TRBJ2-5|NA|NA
TGTGCCAGCGGGGCCCGGGGGTATCAAGAGACCCAGTACTTC
CASGARGYQETQYF
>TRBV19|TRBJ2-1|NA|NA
TGTGCCAGTAGTATTAGCCAGCTAGGCTACAATGAGCAGTTCTTC
CASSISQLGYNEQFF
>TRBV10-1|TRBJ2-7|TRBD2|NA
TGCGCCAGCAGTCATGGGACTAGCGGGGGAAGTGAGCAGTACTTC
CASSHGTSGGSEQYF
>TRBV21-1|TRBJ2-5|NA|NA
TGTGCCAGCAGCAAGGGGGCAGGGGAAATACAAGAGACCCAGTACTTC
CASSKGAGEIQETQYF
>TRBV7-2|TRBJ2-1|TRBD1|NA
TGTGCCAGCAGCTTACAGGACAGGGGGTCCTACAATGAGCAGTTCTTC
CASSLQDRGSYNEQFF
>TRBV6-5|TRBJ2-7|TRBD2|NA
TGTGCCAGCAGTTACGGAGCGGGGGGCTACGAGCAGTACTTC
CASSYGAGGYEQYF
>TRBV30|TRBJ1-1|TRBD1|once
TGTGCCTGGAGGGGACAGGGTAACACTGAAGCTTTCTTT
CAWRGQGNTEAFF
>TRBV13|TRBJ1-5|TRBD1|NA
TGTGCCAGCAGCGCCGGGACAGGGAATCAGCCCCAGCATTTT
CASSAGTGNQPQHF
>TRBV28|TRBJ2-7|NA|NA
TGTGCCAGCAGTCTCAGGGGGCCGGGGGGCGAGCAGTACTTC
CASSLRGPGGEQYF
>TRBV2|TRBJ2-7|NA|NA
TGTGCCAGCAGAGACAGCCCCGGCTCCTACGAGCAGTACTTC
CASRDSPGSYEQYF
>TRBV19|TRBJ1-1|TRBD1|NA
TGTGCCAGCAGGACAGGGGGCAACGCTGAAGCTTTCTTT
CASRTGGNAEAFF
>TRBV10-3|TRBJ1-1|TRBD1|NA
TGTGCCATCAGCCACGGACAGGGGGCCGCTCATCGCGCGGGGGCAGCTTTCTTT
CAISHGQGAAHRAGAAFF
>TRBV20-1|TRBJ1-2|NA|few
TGCAGACCCCGGTCCGATGGCTACACCTTC
CRPRSDGYTF
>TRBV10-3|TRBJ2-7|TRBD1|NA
TGTGCCATCAGGGACAGGGGGCTCTACGAGCAGTACTTC
CAIRDRGLYEQYF
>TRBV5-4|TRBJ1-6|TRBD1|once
TGTGCCAGCAGCTTGGAAGGCAGGGGGTATAATTCACCCCTCCACTTT
CASSLEGRGYNSPLHF
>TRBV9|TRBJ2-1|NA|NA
TGTGCCAGCAGCGTAGACACAGGAAACAATGAGCAGTTCTTC
CASSVDTGNNEQFF
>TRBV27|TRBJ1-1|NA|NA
TGTGCCAGCAGTTTATCATGGAGGACTGAAGCTTTCTTT
CASSLSWRTEAFF
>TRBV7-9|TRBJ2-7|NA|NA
TGTGCCAGCAGCCTACCCGCCGGGGCCTACGAGCAGTACTTC
CASSLPAGAYEQYF
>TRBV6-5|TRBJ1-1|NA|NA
TGTGCCAGCAGTTACTCAGCAGGGGCAGCTTTCTTT
CASSYSAGAAFF
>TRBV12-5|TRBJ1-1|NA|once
TGTGCTAGTGCCCTGGGGGGGTCGGCGGAAGCTTTCTTT
CASALGGSAEAFF
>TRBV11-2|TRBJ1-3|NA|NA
TGTGCCAGCAGAATCGGGGGTTGGGGTGGAAACACCATATATTTT
CASRIGGWGGNTIYF
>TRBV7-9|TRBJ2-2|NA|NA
TGTGCCAGCAGCCCACGGGGGTACACCGGGGAGCTGTTTTTT
CASSPRGYTGELFF
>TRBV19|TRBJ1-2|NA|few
TGTGCCAGTAGTATAATCCAGGGAAGTTCCTATGGCTACACCTTC
CASSIIQGSSYGYTF
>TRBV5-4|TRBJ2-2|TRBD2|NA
TGTGCCAGCAGCTTGGTGCCTAGCGGGAACACCGGGGAGCTGTTTTTT
CASSLVPSGNTGELFF
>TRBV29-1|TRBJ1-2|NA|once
TGCAGCGTTGAAGCCCAAGCCCCGGGACACCTCTATGGCTACACCTTC
CSVEAQAPGHLYGYTF
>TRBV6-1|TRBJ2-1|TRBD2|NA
TGTGCCAGCAGTGGAACTAGCGGGAGTAGCGATGAGCAGTTCTTC
CASSGTSGSSDEQFF
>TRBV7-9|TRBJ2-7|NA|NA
TGTGCCAGCAGCTCCCCGGGAGCCCGCTCCTACGAGCAGTACTTC
CASSSPGARSYEQYF
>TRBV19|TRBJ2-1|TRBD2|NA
TGTGCCAGTAGTATAGCGTGGACTAGGGCCAATGAGCAGTTCTTC
CASSIAWTRANEQFF
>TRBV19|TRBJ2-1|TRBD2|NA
TGTGCCAGTAGCACTAGCGGGGACAATGAGCAGTTCTTC
CASSTSGDNEQFF
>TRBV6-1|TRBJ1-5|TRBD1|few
TGTGCCAGCAGTGAAGCCGGGACAGGACTACAGCCCCAGCATTTT
CASSEAGTGLQPQHF
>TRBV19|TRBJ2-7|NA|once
TGTGCCAGTAGCTGGGGCCACTCCTACGAGCAGTACTTC
CASSWGHSYEQYF
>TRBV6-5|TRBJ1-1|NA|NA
TGTGCCAGCATCACAGGGAACACTGAAGCTTTCTTT
CASITGNTEAFF
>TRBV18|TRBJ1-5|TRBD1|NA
TGTGCCAGCTCACGAAACCGGGACAGGGATGATCAGCCCCAGCATTTT
CASSRNRDRDDQPQHF
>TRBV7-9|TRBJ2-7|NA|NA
TGTGCCAGCAGCATTAGTCAGGCTAACGAGCAGTACTTC
CASSISQANEQYF
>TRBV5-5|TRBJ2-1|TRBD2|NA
TGTGCCAGCAGCGCCCAGGGAGGGAATGAGCAGTTCTTC
CASSAQGGNEQFF
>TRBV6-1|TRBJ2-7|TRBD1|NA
TGTGCCAGCAGTGAAATAGCGGGACAGGGGTCCTACGAGCAGTACTTC
CASSEIAGQGSYEQYF
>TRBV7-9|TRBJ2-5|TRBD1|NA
TGTGCCAGCAGCCCCCTCCCCGGACAGGGGACCCAAGAGACCCAGTACTTC
CASSPLPGQGTQETQYF
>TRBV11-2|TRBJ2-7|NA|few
TGTGCCAGCAGCTTAACGGCCCTTCGGGGATCCTACGAGCAGTACTTC
CASSLTALRGSYEQYF
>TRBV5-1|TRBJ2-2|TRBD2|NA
TGCGCCAGCATAGCGGGGGACACCGGGGAGCTGTTTTTT
CASIAGDTGELFF
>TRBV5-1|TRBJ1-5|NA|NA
TGCGCCAGCAGCCCGGTGGGGGGTCAGCCCCAGCATTTT
CASSPVGGQPQHF
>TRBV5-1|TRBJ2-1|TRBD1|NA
TGCGCCAGCAGCTTGACCAGGGGGCCGGTTGTGTATGAGCAGTTCTTC
CASSLTRGPVVYEQFF
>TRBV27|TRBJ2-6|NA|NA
TGTGCCAGCAGTTTATGGAGGAGGCTTGGGGCCAACGTCCTGACTTTC
CASSLWRRLGANVLTF
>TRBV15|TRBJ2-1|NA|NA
TGTGCCACCAGCAGGGAGGCAGCCTCCTACAATGAGCAGTTCTTC
CATSREAASYNEQFF
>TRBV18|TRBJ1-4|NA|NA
TGTGCCAGCTCACCACCGAAAACAGGGCGAACTAATGAAAAACTGTTTTTT
CASSPPKTGRTNEKLFF
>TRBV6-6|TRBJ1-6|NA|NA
TGTGCCAGCAGCCCAATTGTTCGGTCACCCCTCCACTTT
CASSPIVRSPLHF
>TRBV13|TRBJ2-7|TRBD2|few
TGTGCCAGCAGCTTAGGCCAGCGGGGGATCTCCTACGAGCAGTACTTC
CASSLGQRGISYEQYF
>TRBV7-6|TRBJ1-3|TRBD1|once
TGTGCCAGCAGCTTCCAGGGGGACACCATATATTTT
CASSFQGDTIYF
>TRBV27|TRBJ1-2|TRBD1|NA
TGTGCCAGCAGTGGACAGGACGTTCGGGGCTACACCTTC
CASSGQDVRGYTF